Each of the 21 T cell receptor beta chains below was sequenced from the same sample in a study of blood T cell repertoires in COVID-19. Clones were sequenced by immunoSEQ multiplex PCR, and TCRdb holds only the in-frame ones, with some missing. The table records a few hundred thousand clones, roughly 85% of them present only once. Sequencing input: peripheral blood. The receptors stem from a woman aged 70-85 years with acute or convalescent COVID-19.

This clone occurred a few times. The V call is TRBV9, the J call TRBJ2-3; tentatively, D is TRBD2 (5 bases). This CDR3 is 15 amino acids long. Trimming cost V 2 bases and J 6 bases, with 16 bases left between them. CDR1 SGDLS and CDR2 YYNGEE come from the germline V gene. CDR3 coding DNA: TGTGCCAGCAGCGTTACTGTCCTAGCCCGGGATACGCAGTATTTT. Translating gives CASSVTVLARDTQYF.

This rearrangement joins TRBV11-2 to TRBJ1-2; D gene ambiguous. CDR3 size: 14 residues. CDR1 and CDR2 from the germline V gene are SGHAT and FQNNGV. V lost 4 bases and J 4 bases, leaving 13 bases between the germline ends. CDR3: CASSSPRGFYGYTF. CDR3 sequence (DNA): TGTGCCAGCAGCTCCCCCCGGGGTTTCTATGGCTACACCTTC.

V usage is TRBV29-1 and J usage is TRBJ2-5; a weak D match, TRBD1 (6 bases). This CDR3 is 16 amino acids long. The germline CDR1 and CDR2 sequences are SQVTM and ANQGSEA. V was pared by 1 base and J by 7 bases, with 22 bases between. Here the CDR3 reads CSVEVPVDFQGGTQYF. CDR3 DNA: TGCAGCGTTGAAGTCCCCGTGGACTTCCAAGGGGGGACCCAGTACTTC.

The V call is TRBV11-2, the J call TRBJ1-2; D is undetermined. The V gene lost 3 bases and the J gene lost 8 bases, with 13 bases spanning the gap. In germline, CDR1 is SGHAT, CDR2 FQNNGV. There are 13 residues in the CDR3. CDR3 nucleotides: TGTGCCAGCAGCTTTGCGGGAATAGGCGGCTACACCTTC. Translating it yields CASSFAGIGGYTF.

The chain combines TRBV7-2 with TRBJ2-3; D is undetermined. From germline, CDR1 is SGHTA and CDR2 FQGNSA. The CDR3 sequence is 15 residues long. The V end was cut by 5 bases, the J end by 0 bases, with 12 bases between. The CDR3 region has the DNA TGTGCCAGCAGCCTGGAGAGCTCTAGCACAGATACGCAGTATTTT. It specifies CASSLESSSTDTQYF. Supplemented by reference TRBV7-2 and TRBJ2-3, the full variable domain reads GAGVSQSPSNKVTEKGKDVELRCDPISGHTALYWYRQSLGQGLEFLIYFQGNSAPDKSGLPSDRFSAERTGGSVSTLTIQRTQQEDSAVYLCASSLESSSTDTQYFGPGTRLTVL.

V is TRBV5-1 and J is TRBJ1-5; D gene uncertain. Germline-derived CDR1 and CDR2 are SGHRS and YFSETQ. Between the trimmed V and J ends, which lost 5 bases and 0 bases, there was a span of 15 bases. The CDR3 covers 16 residues. CDR3 loop: CASRVAEAYSNQPQHF. CDR3 DNA sequence: TGCGCCAGCAGGGTGGCGGAGGCGTATAGCAATCAGCCCCAGCATTTT.

The chain links TRBV19 to TRBJ1-5, with D tentatively TRBD1 (6 bases). The CDR3 length is 16 residues. The V end lost 8 bases, the J end lost 1 base, and 18 bases lay between the germline ends. The germline V gene has CDR1 LNHDA and CDR2 SQIVND (reference sequence). CDR3 in DNA: TGTGCCAGTGGCCGGTCCGGGACAAGAAGCAATCAGCCCCAGCATTTT. Residues: CASGRSGTRSNQPQHF.

The chain links TRBV20-1 to TRBJ1-1; no clear D gene. The V gene's germline CDR1 is DFQATT and CDR2 SNEGSKA (reference sequence). The CDR3 has 11 residues. CDR3 loop: CRAGWITEAFF. The DNA for the CDR3 is TGCAGGGCCGGGTGGATCACTGAAGCTTTCTTT.

CDR3 amino acids: CASSQDGSRGGYEQYF. Here the CDR3 DNA reads TGTGCCAGCAGCCAAGATGGTTCTAGAGGGGGCTACGAGCAGTACTTC. The chain recombines TRBV4-2 with TRBJ2-7; D possibly corresponds to TRBD1 (6 bases). Germline V lookup: CDR1 LGHNA, CDR2 YNFKEQ. The CDR3 covers 16 residues. The germline V and J ends were trimmed by 0 bases and 3 bases, with 15 bases remaining between them.

The chain recombines TRBV7-9 with TRBJ1-1; D not certain. Trimming stripped 0 bases from V and 1 base from J, with 6 bases between. Germline V CDR1 and CDR2: SEHNR, FQNEAQ (reference sequence). This CDR3 has 14 amino acids. Here the CDR3 reads CASSLAGGNTEAFF. In DNA form, the CDR3 reads TGTGCCAGCAGCTTAGCGGGAGGGAACACTGAAGCTTTCTTT.

J is TRBJ1-1 and V is TRBV5-1, with 7 bases identical to TRBD1. V shed 3 bases and J 2 bases; nucleotides not matched to a gene: 4. Germline CDR1 is SGHRS and CDR2 is YFSETQ. There are 14 residues in the CDR3. The DNA of the CDR3 is TGCGCCAGCAGCTGGGGACAGTCCAACACTGAAGCTTTCTTT. Protein sequence: CASSWGQSNTEAFF.

This chain joins TRBV20-1 and TRBJ2-2; a weak D match, TRBD1 (6 bases). This CDR3 spans 11 amino acids. The germline V gene has CDR1 DFQATT and CDR2 SNEGSKA (reference sequence). V was pared by 5 bases and J by 6 bases, with 7 bases between. CDR3 in DNA: TGCAGTGCTCACAGGGCCGGGGAGCTGTTTTTT. Translating it yields CSAHRAGELFF.

The chain joins TRBV5-4 to TRBJ1-1; D might be TRBD1 (5 bases). The CDR3 contains 14 residues. CDR1 and CDR2 from the germline V gene are SGHNT and YYREEE (reference sequence). V was cut by 5 bases and J by 7 bases, with 18 bases left in between. CDR3 region: CASSSRDAGDEAFF. The DNA of the CDR3 is TGTGCCAGCAGTTCCAGGGATGCTGGGGATGAAGCTTTCTTT.

The CDR3 here is CASSAQGLSQPQHF. The CDR3 nucleotides read TGTGCCAGCAGTGCTCAGGGGCTAAGTCAGCCCCAGCATTTT. The chain employs TRBV2 and TRBJ1-5; perhaps TRBD1 as D (6 bases). CDR1 is SNHLY, CDR2 FYNNEI, per germline. V was cut by 4 bases and J by 6 bases, with 13 bases left in between. The CDR3 has 14 amino acids.

V is TRBV9 and J is TRBJ1-2, with 8 bases fitting TRBD1. This CDR3 has 15 residues. CDR1 is SGDLS, CDR2 YYNGEE, per germline. Trimming at V came to 0 bases and at J to 4 bases, leaving 5 bases not matched to a gene. CDR3 coding DNA: TGTGCCAGCAGCGTAGGGCAGGGGGCTGTCTATGGCTACACCTTC. Its protein is CASSVGQGAVYGYTF.

The rearrangement links TRBV3-1 (or the pseudogene TRBV3-2) to TRBJ1-5; D is perhaps TRBD1 (6 bases). The CDR3 loop spans 15 amino acids. The germline V and J ends were trimmed by 3 bases and 2 bases, with 11 bases remaining between them. Germline V gives CDR1 LGHDT, CDR2 YNNKEL (reference sequence). The chain's CDR3 is CASSQTGGGNQPQHF. The CDR3 DNA reads as TGTGCCAGCAGCCAGACGGGGGGCGGCAATCAGCCCCAGCATTTT.

This clone was counted ten times or more. The chain carries TRBV3-1 (or the pseudogene TRBV3-2) and TRBJ2-1; 8 nucleotides line up with TRBD1. Germline V gene lookup returns CDR1 LGHDT and CDR2 YNNKEL (reference sequence). The CDR3 totals 14 residues. Trimming cost V 5 bases and J 6 bases; bases outside gene matches: 6. In DNA form, the CDR3 reads TGTGCCAGCAGCAACTCAGACAGGGGCAATGAGCAGTTCTTC. Encoded protein: CASSNSDRGNEQFF.

The gene calls are TRBV4-2 and TRBJ1-5; perhaps TRBD1 as D (6 bases). CDR3 size: 15 residues. Germline CDR1 and CDR2: LGHNA and YNFKEQ. The V and J ends lost 3 bases and 5 bases respectively, with 14 bases between them. The CDR3 sequence is CASSQDNRVHQPQHF. The DNA for the CDR3 is TGTGCCAGCAGCCAGGACAACAGGGTTCATCAGCCCCAGCATTTT.

This rearrangement joins TRBV29-1 to TRBJ1-1; TRBD1 might be the D (5 bases). This CDR3 region has 14 residues. Germline V gene sequence: CDR1 SQVTM, CDR2 ANQGSEA. Trimming took off 5 bases at V and 1 base at J, with 14 bases between the two ends. The CDR3 reads CSVTTGGGNTEAFF. The CDR3 nucleotides read TGCAGCGTTACCACCGGGGGGGGGAACACTGAAGCTTTCTTT.

The chain employs TRBV6-6 and TRBJ2-2; D gene uncertain. The germline CDR1 and CDR2 sequences are MNHNY and SVGAGI (reference sequence). Trimming left V 3 bases short and J 0 bases short, with 5 bases between. The CDR3 runs to 14 residues. CDR3 sequence reads: CASSYLTNTGELFF. As DNA, the CDR3 is TGTGCCAGCAGTTATCTAACGAACACCGGGGAGCTGTTTTTT.

The V call is TRBV19, the J call TRBJ1-5; maybe TRBD1 (6 bases). V lost 0 bases, J lost 1 base, and 13 bases lay in between. This CDR3 is built from 17 residues. Germline assignment: CDR1 LNHDA and CDR2 SQIVND (reference sequence). In nucleotides, the CDR3 is TGTGCCAGTAGTATAGAAGTAGCCAGGGGAAGCAATCAGCCCCAGCATTTT. It yields the protein CASSIEVARGSNQPQHF.